This T cell receptor (beta chain) originates from a study of control samples from healthy donors and cancer patients. Some clones are missing from TCRdb's copy, which holds only in-frame ones; the method was immunoSEQ multiplex PCR. The table has about 89,000 clones, around nine tenths seen once. J lost 5 bases, V lost 5 bases, and 3 bases had no gene match. The CDR3 length is 14 residues. Germline CDR1 is KGHDR and CDR2 is SFDVKD. This clone was seen only once. This clonotype was sampled from a man under 40 in good health. The chain couples TRBV24-1 to TRBJ1-5; 9 nucleotides line up with TRBD1. The specimen sequenced was blood. This CDR3 is CATSGGQGDQPQHF. The CDR3 region has the DNA TGTGCCACCAGTGGGGGACAGGGTGATCAGCCCCAGCATTTT.